This T cell receptor (beta chain) appears in the sequencing data of a study of circulating and synovial CD4+ cells in juvenile arthritis. Regarding this clone: The junction and the germline gene differ at one end; a read error may be behind it.

The data were produced by immunoSEQ multiplex PCR, yet TCRdb's version contains in-frame clones alone and is incomplete. In the table there are about 32,000 clones, about 95% of which are singletons. This CDR3 is 13 amino acids long. The germline gives CDR1 SNHLY, CDR2 FYNNEI. This sequence originates from a human donor with juvenile idiopathic arthritis. The chain uses TRBV2 and TRBJ2-7, with D maybe TRBD2 (5 bases). The sequencing sample was made of CD4+ T cells from blood. The CDR3 loop reads CASSKARGFEQYF. The CDR3 DNA reads TGTGCCAGCAGTAAAGCTAGAGGGTTCGAGCAGTACTTC.